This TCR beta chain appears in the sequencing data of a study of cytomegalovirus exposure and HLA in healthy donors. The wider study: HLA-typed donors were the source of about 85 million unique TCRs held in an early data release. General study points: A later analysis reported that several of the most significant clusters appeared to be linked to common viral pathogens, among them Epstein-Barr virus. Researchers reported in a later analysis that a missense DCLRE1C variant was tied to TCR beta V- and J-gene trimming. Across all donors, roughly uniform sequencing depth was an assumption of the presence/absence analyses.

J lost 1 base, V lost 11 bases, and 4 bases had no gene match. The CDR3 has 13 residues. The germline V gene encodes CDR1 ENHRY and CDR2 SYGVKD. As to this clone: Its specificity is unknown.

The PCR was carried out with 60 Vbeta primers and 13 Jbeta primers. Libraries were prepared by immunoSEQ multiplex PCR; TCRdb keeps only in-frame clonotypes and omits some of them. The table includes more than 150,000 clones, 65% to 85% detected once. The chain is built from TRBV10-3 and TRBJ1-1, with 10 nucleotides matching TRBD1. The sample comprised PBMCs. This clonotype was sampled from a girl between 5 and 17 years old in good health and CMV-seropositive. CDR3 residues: CAATGGWNTEAFF. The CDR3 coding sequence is TGTGCCGCGACAGGGGGCTGGAACACTGAAGCTTTCTTT.